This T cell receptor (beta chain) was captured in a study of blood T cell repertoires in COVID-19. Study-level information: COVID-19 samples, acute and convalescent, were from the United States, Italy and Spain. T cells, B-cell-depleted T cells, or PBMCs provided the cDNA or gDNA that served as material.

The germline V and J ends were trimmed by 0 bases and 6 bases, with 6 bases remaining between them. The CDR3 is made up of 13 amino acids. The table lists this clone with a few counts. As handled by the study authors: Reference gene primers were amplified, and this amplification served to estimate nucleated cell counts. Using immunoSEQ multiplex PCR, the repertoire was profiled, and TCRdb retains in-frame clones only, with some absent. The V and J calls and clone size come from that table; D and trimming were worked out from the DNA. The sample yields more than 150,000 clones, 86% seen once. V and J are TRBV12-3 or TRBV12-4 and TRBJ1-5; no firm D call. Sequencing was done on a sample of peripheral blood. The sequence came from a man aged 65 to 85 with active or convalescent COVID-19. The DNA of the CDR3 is TGTGCCAGCAGTTTAGCAGGCGGTCAGCCCCAGCATTTT. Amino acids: CASSLAGGQPQHF.